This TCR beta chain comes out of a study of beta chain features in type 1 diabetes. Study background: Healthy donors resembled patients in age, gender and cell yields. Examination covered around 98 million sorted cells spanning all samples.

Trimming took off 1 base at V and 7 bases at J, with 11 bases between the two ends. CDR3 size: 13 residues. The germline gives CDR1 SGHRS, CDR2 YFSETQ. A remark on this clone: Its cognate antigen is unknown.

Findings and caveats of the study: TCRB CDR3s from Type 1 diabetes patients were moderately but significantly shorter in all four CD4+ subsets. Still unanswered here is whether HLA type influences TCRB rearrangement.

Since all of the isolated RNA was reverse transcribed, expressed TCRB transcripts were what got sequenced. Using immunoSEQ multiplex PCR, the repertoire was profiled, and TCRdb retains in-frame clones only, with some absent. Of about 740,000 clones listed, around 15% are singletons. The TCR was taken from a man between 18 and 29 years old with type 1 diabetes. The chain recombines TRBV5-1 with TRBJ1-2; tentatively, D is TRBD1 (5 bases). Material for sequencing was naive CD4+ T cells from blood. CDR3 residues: CASSLNFGAGYTF. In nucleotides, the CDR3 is TGCGCCAGCAGCTTGAATTTCGGGGCTGGCTACACCTTC.